The clone carrying this T cell receptor (beta chain) was picked up many times. Its antigen is currently unknown. The sample originates from a study of neurological immune-mediated disorders. Points from the study as a whole: Levels of TCR clonal expansion peaked in HTLV-1-associated myelopathy and reached their lowest in multiple sclerosis, under those of healthy controls. Across subjects, no CDR3 amino acid sequence appeared in expanded clones of more than one subject, a finding that suggested private repertoires in all groups.

Documented time point: longitudinal time-point 1 (baseline). Unsorted libraries used 2 million PBMCs kept at -80 degrees C. Per germline, CDR1 MDHEN and CDR2 SYDVKM. V trimming: 4 bases; J trimming: 7 bases; junction bases outside the gene matches: 7. The CDR3 has 14 residues. With 10-nucleotide random UMIs, 5'RACE was used to make the cDNA. TCRdb itself ran the 5' RACE reads through MiXCR, one entry per CDR3 protein. Counted here are 60,000 to 90,000 distinct CDR3 sequences, 10% occurring once; the ten biggest clones make up roughly a tenth. Sequencing was carried out using PBMCs. This chain uses TRBV28 with TRBJ2-1; TRBD2 matches at 7 bases. The source of this sequence is a man aged 25 to 45 in good health. CDR3 sequence (DNA): TGTGCCAGCAGTTGGGAGGGCCGTCGGAATGAGCAGTTCTTC. It specifies CASSWEGRRNEQFF. The variable domain in full, with the rest retrieved from reference TRBV28 and TRBJ2-1, is DVKVTQSSRYLVKRTGEKVFLECVQDMDHENMFWYRQDPGLGLRLIYFSYDVKMKEKGDIPEGYSVSREKKERFSLILESASTNQTSMYLCASSWEGRRNEQFFGPGTRLTVL.